The 29 T cell receptor beta chains given below trace back to one sample, sequenced in a study of blood T cell repertoires in COVID-19. Here immunoSEQ multiplex PCR was the method, and the copy in TCRdb shows in-frame clones only, minus some. The repertoire consists of 250,000 to 300,000 clones, with 86% occurring once and the leading ten covering around 12%. Source material: peripheral blood. The source of these receptors is a woman aged 25 to 39 with COVID-19, enrolled during active disease.

The chain uses TRBV5-1 and TRBJ2-1; the D gene is possibly TRBD1 (6 bases). Germline CDR1 SGHRS, CDR2 YFSETQ. The CDR3 covers 14 residues. Trimming left V 6 bases short and J 2 bases short, with 12 bases between. DNA of the CDR3: TGCGCCAGCACGATGCAGGGGCCCTACAATGAGCAGTTCTTC. It specifies CASTMQGPYNEQFF.

This chain joins TRBV7-9 and TRBJ2-1; D possibly corresponds to TRBD1 (6 bases). The ends were cut back, 1 base at V and 9 bases at J, with 10 bases in the middle. This CDR3 comprises 13 residues. Germline loops: CDR1 SEHNR, CDR2 FQNEAQ (reference sequence). CDR3 bases: TGTGCCAGCAGCTTAGAACAGGGCTTTGAGCAGTTCTTC. It translates to CASSLEQGFEQFF. Full variable domain (remainder filled in from reference TRBV7-9 and TRBJ2-1): DTGVSQNPRHKITKRGQNVTFRCDPISEHNRLYWYRQTLGQGPEFLTYFQNEAQLEKSRLLSDRFSAERPKGSFSTLEIQRTEQGDSAMYLCASSLEQGFEQFFGPGTRLTVL.

The count of this clone is one. The V and J genes are TRBV5-1 and TRBJ2-5; no clear D gene. CDR1 and CDR2 from the germline V gene are SGHRS and YFSETQ. This CDR3 is 12 amino acids long. Trimming stripped 1 base from V and 5 bases from J, with 6 bases between. The CDR3 loop is CASSLTGETQYF. CDR3 DNA: TGCGCCAGCAGCTTGACCGGGGAGACCCAGTACTTC.

This chain connects TRBV5-4 to TRBJ2-3; 7 bases agree with TRBD1. V lost 3 bases to trimming and J lost 6 bases; unmatched junction nucleotides: 10. The CDR3 runs 15 residues. Germline CDR1 SGHNT, CDR2 YYREEE (reference sequence). CDR3 DNA: TGTGCCAGCAGCTCTAAGACAGGGCTCAGGGATACGCAGTATTTT. Amino acids: CASSSKTGLRDTQYF.

This chain uses TRBV13 with TRBJ2-7, with 7 nucleotides matching TRBD1. The CDR3 is made up of 15 amino acids. Germline CDR1 is PRHDT and CDR2 is FYEKMQ (reference sequence). Germline trimming cut 3 bases from V and 3 bases from J; bases unmatched to any gene: 8. CDR3 DNA sequence: TGTGCCAGCAGCTTCTTGGACAGGCGCTACTACGAGCAGTACTTC. Translating gives CASSFLDRRYYEQYF.

In nucleotides, the CDR3 is TGTGCCAGCAGCTTAGGTCTACAGGAGGAAGCTTTCTTT. It encodes CASSLGLQEEAFF. The chain has TRBV5-4 and TRBJ1-1; tentative D call: TRBD1 (5 bases). V lost 2 bases and J 8 bases, leaving 13 bases between the germline ends. The V gene's germline CDR1 is SGHNT and CDR2 YYREEE (reference sequence). This CDR3 has 13 residues.

The CDR3 loop reads CASSPGTGIDYEQYF. CDR3 bases: TGTGCCAGCAGCCCCGGGACAGGCATAGACTACGAGCAGTACTTC. This chain uses TRBV5-4 with TRBJ2-7; 8 bases map to TRBD1. J lost 3 bases, V lost 4 bases, and 9 bases had no gene match. From germline, CDR1 is SGHNT and CDR2 YYREEE (reference sequence). The CDR3 sequence is 15 residues long.

V and J are TRBV6-5 and TRBJ1-1; no reliable D call. Germline V gives CDR1 MNHEY, CDR2 SVGAGI. The CDR3 totals 15 residues. V lost 0 bases to trimming and J lost 0 bases, with 8 bases between them. The CDR3 DNA is TGTGCCAGCAGTTACTCCGGCAGGCTGAACACTGAAGCTTTCTTT. Translation gives CASSYSGRLNTEAFF.

The DNA for the CDR3 is TGCGCCAGCAGCTTGGAGGGGTCGGACTCTGGGGCCAACGTCCTGACTTTC. Its translation: CASSLEGSDSGANVLTF. The chain has TRBV5-1 and TRBJ2-6; D may be TRBD1 (5 bases). Germline V CDR1 and CDR2: SGHRS, YFSETQ. V lost 0 bases, J lost 0 bases, and 10 bases lay in between. This CDR3 is built from 17 residues.

The V call is TRBV18, the J call TRBJ1-2; 10 nucleotides line up with TRBD1. The CDR3 spans 13 residues. The trim removed 6 bases at V and 6 bases at J, leaving 4 bases unmatched. The germline CDR1 and CDR2 sequences are KGHSH and LQKENI. The chain's CDR3 is CASSLGTGDGYTF. In DNA, the CDR3 is TGTGCCAGCTCCCTTGGGACAGGGGATGGCTACACCTTC.

The V and J genes are TRBV6-5 and TRBJ1-5; 7 nucleotides match TRBD1. The germline CDR1 and CDR2 sequences are MNHEY and SVGAGI. After removal of 6 bases from V and 2 bases from J, the junction contained 7 bases not matched to a gene. This CDR3 contains 15 residues. For the CDR3, the DNA is TGTGCCAGCAGCAGACAGGGCCGGGGCAATCAGCCCCAGCATTTT. Translated: CASSRQGRGNQPQHF.

V usage is TRBV29-1 and J usage is TRBJ1-2; TRBD1 agrees at 7 bases. The germline V gene has CDR1 SQVTM and CDR2 ANQGSEA. The CDR3 covers 18 residues. The trim removed 0 bases at V and 0 bases at J, leaving 13 bases unmatched. In DNA form, the CDR3 reads TGCAGCGTTGAAGATCTGGGACAGATAATGTTAGCTAACTATGGCTACACCTTC. Amino acids: CSVEDLGQIMLANYGYTF.

The V gene is TRBV27, the J gene TRBJ1-6; D is uncertain. From germline, CDR1 is MNHEY and CDR2 SMNVEV (reference sequence). V was pared by 5 bases and J by 4 bases, with 6 bases between. The CDR3 length is 13 residues. CDR3 loop: CASSPEYNSPLHF. The DNA of the CDR3 is TGTGCCAGCAGTCCGGAGTATAATTCACCCCTCCACTTT.

This chain joins TRBV27 and TRBJ2-7; 7 bases are a match to TRBD1. The CDR3 runs 13 residues. V lost 4 bases to trimming and J lost 2 bases; unmatched junction nucleotides: 2. Germline V CDR1 and CDR2: MNHEY, SMNVEV (reference sequence). CDR3 loop: CASSYGQAYEQYF. CDR3 DNA sequence: TGTGCCAGCAGTTACGGACAGGCCTACGAGCAGTACTTC.

The J gene is TRBJ2-3, the V gene TRBV4-1; 11 nucleotides agree with TRBD2. V gave up 4 bases and J gave up 5 bases; unmatched junction bases: 8. There are 16 residues in the CDR3. Germline CDR1 and CDR2: MGHRA and YSYEKL. The CDR3 loop is CASSLSSGGRGDTQYF. Here the CDR3 DNA reads TGCGCCAGCAGCCTATCTAGCGGGGGGCGGGGAGATACGCAGTATTTT.

V and J are TRBV5-1 and TRBJ1-1, with D perhaps TRBD1 (5 bases). Trimming cost V 4 bases and J 1 base, with 23 bases left between them. Germline V gives CDR1 SGHRS, CDR2 YFSETQ. The CDR3 spans 18 residues. The CDR3 DNA reads as TGCGCCAGCAGCCCTGCCCCGAGACAGCGAAGACGGAACACTGAAGCTTTCTTT. Its translation: CASSPAPRQRRRNTEAFF.

The chain combines TRBV2 with TRBJ2-3; TRBD2 agrees at 11 bases. CDR1 SNHLY and CDR2 FYNNEI come from the germline V gene. The CDR3 loop spans 14 amino acids. V shed 3 bases and J 6 bases; nucleotides not matched to a gene: 2. The CDR3 spells CASSEIAGGDTQYF. CDR3 nucleotides: TGTGCCAGCAGTGAGATAGCGGGGGGGGATACGCAGTATTTT.

CDR3 sequence (DNA): TGTGCCAGCAGTGAAGGGACAGCCTATAATTCACCCCTCCACTTT. This codes for CASSEGTAYNSPLHF. The chain carries TRBV2 and TRBJ1-6; perhaps TRBD1 as D (6 bases). Germline V gene lookup returns CDR1 SNHLY and CDR2 FYNNEI. The CDR3 is 15 residues long. Trimming cost V 1 base and J 2 bases, with 6 bases left between them.

The chain links TRBV7-9 to TRBJ2-5, with 10 positions matching TRBD1. Germline V gene data show CDR1 as SEHNR and CDR2 as FQNEAQ (reference sequence). The length of the CDR3 is 16 residues. The junction had 7 bases not matched to a gene; V was cut back by 1 base and J by 5 bases. The CDR3 nucleotides read TGTGCCAGCAGCTTAGGGACAGGGGGATTGGAGGAGACCCAGTACTTC. This codes for CASSLGTGGLEETQYF.

V is TRBV3-1 (or the pseudogene TRBV3-2) and J is TRBJ1-1; 9 nucleotides agree with TRBD1. The V and J ends lost 4 bases and 4 bases, in that order; junction bases with no gene match: 7. CDR1 and CDR2 (germline): LGHDT, YNNKEL (reference sequence). CDR3 length: 15 residues. The CDR3 region is CASSRTGGETTEAFF. CDR3 DNA sequence: TGTGCCAGCAGCCGCACAGGGGGCGAGACCACTGAAGCTTTCTTT.

This sequence joins TRBV18 and TRBJ2-7; possible D gene TRBD2, 5 bases. CDR1 is KGHSH, CDR2 LQKENI, per germline. The CDR3 covers 14 residues. V gave up 0 bases and J gave up 3 bases, with 9 bases separating them. CDR3 bases: TGTGCCAGCTCACCACCGGACTCGATCTACGAGCAGTACTTC. Encoded protein: CASSPPDSIYEQYF. The full variable domain, rest sourced from reference TRBV18 and TRBJ2-7, is NAGVMQNPRHLVRRRGQEARLRCSPMKGHSHVYWYRQLPEEGLKFMVYLQKENIIDESGMPKERFSAEFPKEGPSILRIQQVVRGDSAAYFCASSPPDSIYEQYFGPGTRLTVT.

The V gene is TRBV10-3, the J gene TRBJ1-6; D is unclear. V was trimmed by 0 bases and J by 7 bases, leaving 10 bases between them. CDR3 length equals 15 residues. Germline lookup yields CDR1 ENHRY and CDR2 SYGVKD. The DNA for the CDR3 is TGTGCCATCAGTGAGTCGGGCAGAACAAATTCACCCCTCCACTTT. Its protein is CAISESGRTNSPLHF.

This chain joins TRBV7-9 and TRBJ1-1; D gene uncertain. Per germline, CDR1 SEHNR and CDR2 FQNEAQ (reference sequence). The CDR3 extends over 13 amino acids. Deletions cut 1 base from V and 5 bases from J, with 8 bases between. The CDR3 bases are TGTGCCAGCAGCTTAGTCGAGCGGACTGAAGCTTTCTTT. Encoded protein: CASSLVERTEAFF.

The chain employs TRBV18 and TRBJ1-1; perhaps TRBD1 as D (6 bases). The length of the CDR3 is 12 residues. CDR1 KGHSH and CDR2 LQKENI come from the germline V gene. The V end lost 3 bases, the J end lost 5 bases, and 7 bases lay between the germline ends. CDR3 in DNA: TGTGCCAGCTCACCCGACAGGACTGAAGCTTTCTTT. This sequence encodes CASSPDRTEAFF.

The sample holds a few counts of this clone. This chain joins TRBV4-1 and TRBJ2-1; TRBD2 matches at 7 bases. The CDR3 has 18 residues. Trimming cost V 3 bases and J 5 bases; bases outside gene matches: 16. Germline V gives CDR1 MGHRA, CDR2 YSYEKL. CDR3 bases: TGCGCCAGCAGCCAGGGGAGGTTGGGGGGGACGAATAACAATGAGCAGTTCTTC. This translates into CASSQGRLGGTNNNEQFF.

There are a few counts of this clone. The rearrangement uses TRBV28 and TRBJ2-3; the match to TRBD1 covers 10 bases. The V and J ends lost 5 bases and 3 bases, in that order; junction bases with no gene match: 8. Germline assignment: CDR1 MDHEN and CDR2 SYDVKM. This CDR3 comprises 16 residues. The CDR3 DNA reads as TGTGCCAGCAGTCAAGACAGGGGGCTTTGGACAGATACGCAGTATTTT. This encodes CASSQDRGLWTDTQYF.

This sequence joins TRBV6-1 and TRBJ1-2; D remains unclear. This CDR3 contains 15 residues. Germline values: CDR1 MNHNS, CDR2 SASEGT. The ends were cut back, 2 bases at V and 3 bases at J, with 13 bases in the middle. The CDR3 DNA follows: TGTGCCAGCAGTGAAACCCCAGAGGTGTACTATGGCTACACCTTC. Amino acid sequence: CASSETPEVYYGYTF.

The chain uses TRBV11-2 and TRBJ1-2, with D unclear. The CDR3 consists of 13 residues. Looked up from germline, CDR1 is SGHAT and CDR2 is FQNNGV. The V end lost 1 base, the J end lost 5 bases, and 8 bases lay between the germline ends. The CDR3: CASSLGAGYGYTF. CDR3 bases: TGTGCCAGCAGCTTAGGGGCAGGATATGGCTACACCTTC.

The chain is built from TRBV11-2 and TRBJ2-7, with 8 bases aligning to TRBD2. From germline, CDR1 is SGHAT and CDR2 FQNNGV. The CDR3 has 15 residues. With 6 bases clipped from V and 4 bases from J, the junction kept 11 bases outside the gene matches. CDR3 amino acids: CASRRPGGREYEQYF. The CDR3 coding sequence is TGTGCCAGCAGGCGACCGGGGGGGAGAGAATACGAGCAGTACTTC.